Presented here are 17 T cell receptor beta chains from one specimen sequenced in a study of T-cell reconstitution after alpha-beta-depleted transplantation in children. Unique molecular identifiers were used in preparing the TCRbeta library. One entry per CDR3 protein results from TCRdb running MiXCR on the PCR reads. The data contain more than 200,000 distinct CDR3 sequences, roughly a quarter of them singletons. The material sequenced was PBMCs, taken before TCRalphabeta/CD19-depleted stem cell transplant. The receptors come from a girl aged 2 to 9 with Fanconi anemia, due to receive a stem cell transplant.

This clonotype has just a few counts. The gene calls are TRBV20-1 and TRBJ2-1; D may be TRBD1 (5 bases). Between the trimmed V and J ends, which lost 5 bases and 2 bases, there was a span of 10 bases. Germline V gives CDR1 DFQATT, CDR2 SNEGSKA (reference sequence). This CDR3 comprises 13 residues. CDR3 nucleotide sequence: TGCAGTGCTGAACTGGACACCTACAATGAGCAGTTCTTC. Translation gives CSAELDTYNEQFF.

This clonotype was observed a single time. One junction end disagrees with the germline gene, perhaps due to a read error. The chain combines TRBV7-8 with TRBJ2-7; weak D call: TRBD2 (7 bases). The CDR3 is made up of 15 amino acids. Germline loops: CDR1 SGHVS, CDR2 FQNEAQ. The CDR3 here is CASSLGGEDPYEQYF. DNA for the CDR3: TGTGCCAGCAGTTTAGGGGGGGAGGACCCCTACGAGCAGTACTTC.

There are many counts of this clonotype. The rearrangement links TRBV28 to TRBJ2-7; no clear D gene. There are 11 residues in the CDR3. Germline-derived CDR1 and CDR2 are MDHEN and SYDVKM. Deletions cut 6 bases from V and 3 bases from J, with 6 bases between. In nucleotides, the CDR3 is TGTGCCAGCAGAGTACACTACGAGCAGTACTTC. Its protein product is CASRVHYEQYF.

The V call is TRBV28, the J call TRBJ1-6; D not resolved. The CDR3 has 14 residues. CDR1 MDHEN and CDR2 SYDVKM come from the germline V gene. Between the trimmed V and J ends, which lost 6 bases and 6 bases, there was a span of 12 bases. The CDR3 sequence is CASSEGWGNSPLHF. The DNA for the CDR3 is TGTGCCAGCAGCGAAGGGTGGGGTAATTCACCCCTCCACTTT. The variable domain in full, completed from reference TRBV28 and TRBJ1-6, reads DVKVTQSSRYLVKRTGEKVFLECVQDMDHENMFWYRQDPGLGLRLIYFSYDVKMKEKGDIPEGYSVSREKKERFSLILESASTNQTSMYLCASSEGWGNSPLHFGNGTRLTVT.

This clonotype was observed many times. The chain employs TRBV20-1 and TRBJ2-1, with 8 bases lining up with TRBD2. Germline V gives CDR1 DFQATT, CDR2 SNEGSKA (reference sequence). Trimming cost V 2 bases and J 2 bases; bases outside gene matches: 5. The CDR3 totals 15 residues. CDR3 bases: TGCAGTGCTAGACCGAGCGGGAGAACCTACAATGAGCAGTTCTTC. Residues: CSARPSGRTYNEQFF.

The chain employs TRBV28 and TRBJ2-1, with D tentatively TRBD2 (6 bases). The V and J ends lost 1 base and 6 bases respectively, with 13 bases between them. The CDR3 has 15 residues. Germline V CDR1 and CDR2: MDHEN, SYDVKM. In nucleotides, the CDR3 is TGTGCCAGCAGTTTATCGGGACTCCTGCGCAATGAGCAGTTCTTC. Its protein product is CASSLSGLLRNEQFF.

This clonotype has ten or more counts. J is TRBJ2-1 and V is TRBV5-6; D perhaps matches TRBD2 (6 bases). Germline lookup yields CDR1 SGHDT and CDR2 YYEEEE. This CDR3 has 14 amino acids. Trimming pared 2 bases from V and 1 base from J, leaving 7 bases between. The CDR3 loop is CASSFGTSYNEQFF. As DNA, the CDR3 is TGTGCCAGCAGCTTTGGGACTTCCTACAATGAGCAGTTCTTC.

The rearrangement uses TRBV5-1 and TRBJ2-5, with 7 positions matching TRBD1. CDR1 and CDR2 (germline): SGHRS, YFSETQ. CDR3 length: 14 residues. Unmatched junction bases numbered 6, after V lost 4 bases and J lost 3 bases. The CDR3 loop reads CASSLTTGEETQYF. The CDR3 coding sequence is TGCGCCAGCAGCCTCACTACAGGGGAAGAGACCCAGTACTTC.

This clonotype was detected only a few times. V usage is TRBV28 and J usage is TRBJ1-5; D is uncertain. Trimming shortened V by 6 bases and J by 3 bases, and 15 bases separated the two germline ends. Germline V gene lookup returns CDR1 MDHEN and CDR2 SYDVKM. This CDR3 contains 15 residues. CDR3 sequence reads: CASRLIRHPNQPQHF. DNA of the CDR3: TGTGCCAGCAGATTAATACGACACCCCAATCAGCCCCAGCATTTT.

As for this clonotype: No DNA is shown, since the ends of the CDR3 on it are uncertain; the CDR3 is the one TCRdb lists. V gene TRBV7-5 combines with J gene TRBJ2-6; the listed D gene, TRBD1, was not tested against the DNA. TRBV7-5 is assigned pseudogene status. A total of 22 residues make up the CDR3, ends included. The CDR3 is CISVSEAYAWIGFSRGANVLTF.

The CDR3 coding sequence is TGCAGCGTTCGAAGGGGTTTTGAGACCCAGTACTTC. It is translated as CSVRRGFETQYF. This chain uses TRBV29-1 with TRBJ2-5, with a tentative D call TRBD1 (5 bases). The CDR3 extends over 12 amino acids. Germline-derived CDR1 and CDR2 are SQVTM and ANQGSEA. Deletions cut 5 bases from V and 5 bases from J, with 12 bases between.

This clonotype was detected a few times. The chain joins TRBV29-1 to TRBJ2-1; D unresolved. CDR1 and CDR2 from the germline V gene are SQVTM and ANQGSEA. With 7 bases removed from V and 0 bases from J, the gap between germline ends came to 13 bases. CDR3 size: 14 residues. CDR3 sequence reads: CSAELPTSYNEQFF. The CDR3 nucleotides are TGCAGCGCCGAGCTCCCGACCTCCTACAATGAGCAGTTCTTC.

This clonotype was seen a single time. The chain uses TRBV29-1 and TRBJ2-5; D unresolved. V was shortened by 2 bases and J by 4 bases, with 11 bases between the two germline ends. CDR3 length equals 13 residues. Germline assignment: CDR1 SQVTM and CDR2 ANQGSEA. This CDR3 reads CSVESEAGETQYF. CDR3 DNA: TGCAGCGTTGAAAGTGAGGCCGGAGAGACCCAGTACTTC.

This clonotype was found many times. CDR3 coding DNA: TGCAGCGCCTTACTCGACAATGAGCAGTTCTTC. Protein: CSALLDNEQFF. The chain employs TRBV29-1 and TRBJ2-1; no clear D. CDR1 is SQVTM, CDR2 ANQGSEA, per germline. V was trimmed by 7 bases and J by 5 bases, leaving 9 bases between them. The CDR3 covers 11 residues.

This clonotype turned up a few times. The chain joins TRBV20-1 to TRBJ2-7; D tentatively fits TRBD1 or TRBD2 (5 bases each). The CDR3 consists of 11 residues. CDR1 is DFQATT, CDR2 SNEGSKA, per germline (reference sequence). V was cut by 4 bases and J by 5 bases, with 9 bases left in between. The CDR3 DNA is TGCAGTGCTAAGCCGGGGCACGAGCAGTACTTC. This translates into CSAKPGHEQYF.

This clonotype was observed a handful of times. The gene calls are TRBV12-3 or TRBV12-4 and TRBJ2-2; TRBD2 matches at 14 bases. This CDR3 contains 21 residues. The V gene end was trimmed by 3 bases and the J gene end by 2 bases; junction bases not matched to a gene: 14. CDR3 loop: CASSFSPGTSGSSGNTGELFF. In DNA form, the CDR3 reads TGTGCCAGCAGTTTTTCGCCGGGGACTAGCGGGAGTTCGGGCAACACCGGGGAGCTGTTTTTT.

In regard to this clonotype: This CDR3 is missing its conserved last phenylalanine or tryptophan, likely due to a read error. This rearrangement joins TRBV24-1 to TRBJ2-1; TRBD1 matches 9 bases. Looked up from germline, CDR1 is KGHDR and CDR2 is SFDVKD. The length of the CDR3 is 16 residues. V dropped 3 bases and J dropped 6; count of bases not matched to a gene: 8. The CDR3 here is CATSDNPGQGANEQFC. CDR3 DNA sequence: TGTGCCACCAGTGATAATCCGGGACAGGGAGCCAATGAGCAGTTCTGC.